These 7 T cell receptor beta chains were all obtained from the same sample, sequenced in a study of blood T cell repertoires in COVID-19. The method was immunoSEQ multiplex PCR; TCRdb's version includes in-frame clones alone and lacks a portion of them. The sample lists approximately 100,000 clones; just under 95% were seen once. The sample was peripheral blood. Source of these receptors: a man aged 70 or older with acute or convalescent COVID-19.

The V gene is TRBV24-1, the J gene TRBJ2-1; weak D call: TRBD1 (6 bases). Germline loops: CDR1 KGHDR, CDR2 SFDVKD. V was trimmed by 7 bases and J by 5 bases, leaving 11 bases between them. This CDR3 contains 13 residues. The DNA for the CDR3 is TGTGCCACCAGAGGGGCAGGGGACAATGAGCAGTTCTTC. Protein product: CATRGAGDNEQFF.

The V and J genes are TRBV7-3 and TRBJ2-7; D gene uncertain. This CDR3 is 14 amino acids long. Trimming cost V 1 base and J 2 bases, with 9 bases left between them. Per the germline V gene, CDR1 is SGHTA and CDR2 is FQGTGA. This CDR3 reads CASSLSGSAYEQYF. In DNA, the CDR3 is TGTGCCAGCAGCTTAAGTGGCAGTGCCTACGAGCAGTACTTC.

The V gene is TRBV6-5, the J gene TRBJ2-5; maybe TRBD1 (6 bases). In germline, CDR1 is MNHEY, CDR2 SVGAGI. V shed 0 bases and J shed 2 bases, with 13 bases lying between them. The CDR3 runs to 16 residues. The CDR3 DNA sequence: TGTGCCAGCAGTTACTCCACACTCCAGGGGCAAGAGACCCAGTACTTC. Translating it yields CASSYSTLQGQETQYF.

The V gene is TRBV28, the J gene TRBJ1-6; D is unresolved. In germline, CDR1 is MDHEN, CDR2 SYDVKM. V lost 5 bases, J lost 9 bases, and 14 bases lay in between. The CDR3 contains 14 residues. Here the CDR3 DNA reads TGTGCCAGCAGTCCAGTCCTAGGCGGTTCACCCCTCCACTTT. It translates to CASSPVLGGSPLHF.

CDR3 nucleotide sequence: TGTGCCAGCAGCCTACCCAGGTCCGGGACTAGCCCCACAGATACGCAGTATTTT. Its translation: CASSLPRSGTSPTDTQYF. The chain is built from TRBV2 and TRBJ2-3, with TRBD2 identical over 9 bases. Germline CDR1 is SNHLY and CDR2 is FYNNEI. This CDR3 has 18 residues. J was trimmed by 2 bases and V by 6 bases; bases with no gene match: 15. Filled out from reference TRBV2 and TRBJ2-3, the complete variable domain reads EPEVTQTPSHQVTQMGQEVILRCVPISNHLYFYWYRQILGQKVEFLVSFYNNEISEKSEIFDDQFSVERPDGSNFTLKIRSTKLEDSAMYFCASSLPRSGTSPTDTQYFGPGTRLTVL.

CDR3 DNA: TGTGCCAGCAGCTGGGGCCAACAAGCTGAAAAACTGTTTTTT. It specifies CASSWGQQAEKLFF. This chain uses TRBV6-5 with TRBJ1-4, with D possibly matching TRBD1 (5 bases). Germline CDR1 is MNHEY and CDR2 is SVGAGI. V was shortened by 6 bases and J by 7 bases, with 15 bases between the two germline ends. There are 14 residues in the CDR3.

The chain carries TRBV6-6 and TRBJ2-3, with TRBD2 as a possible D gene (5 bases). Germline assignment: CDR1 MNHNY and CDR2 SVGAGI (reference sequence). The CDR3 contains 13 residues. V lost 5 bases, J lost 1 base, and 7 bases lay in between. CDR3 protein: CASSSGRTDTQYF. CDR3 DNA: TGTGCCAGCAGTAGCGGACGCACAGATACGCAGTATTTT.